This T cell receptor (beta chain) was identified in a study of CD8+CD57+ T cells in acquired aplastic anemia. Patients picked for sequencing had shown CD8+CD57+ cell expansion detected by flow cytometry. Patients were treatment-naive when blood was sampled. Genomic DNA provided the template from which TCR beta VDJ and CDR3 profiles were obtained. A single record per CDR3 protein comes from TCRdb applying MiXCR to the reads. The sample lists under 200,000 distinct CDR3 sequences; about 50% were seen once. Unmatched junction bases numbered 3, after V lost 0 bases and J lost 5 bases. There are 15 residues in the CDR3. The germline V gene has CDR1 SGHRS and CDR2 YFSETQ. Overall study findings and caveats: Patients and controls had in common twenty-nine CD8+ CDR3 sequences.

This clonotype occurred many times. Its matching antigen is unknown. The sequencing input was sorted CD4+, CD8+, or CD8+CD57+ T cells (not recorded which) from PBMCs. The receptor comes from a human donor with aplastic anemia. J is TRBJ1-5 and V is TRBV5-1; 9 bases match TRBD1. This CDR3 is CASSLAGDRDQPQHF. The CDR3 bases are TGCGCCAGCAGCTTGGCCGGGGACAGGGATCAGCCCCAGCATTTT.